These T cell receptor beta chains were read from a single sample in a study of cytomegalovirus exposure and HLA in healthy donors. Some clones are missing from TCRdb's copy, which holds only in-frame ones; the method was immunoSEQ multiplex PCR. Among roughly 200,000 clones listed, about 80% were seen once. Sequenced sample: PBMCs. The receptors were gathered from a woman under 30 in good health and CMV-seropositive. Each CDR3 is given without its conserved first and last residue. The order of the fields is V gene, CDR3 protein.

V: TRBV5-1
CDR3: ASRTGSASDEQY

V: TRBV19
CDR3: ASSTLGVGSPLH

V: TRBV11-2
CDR3: ASSIRTGAYEQY

V: TRBV29-1
CDR3: SAARGGVIGDTGELF

V: TRBV9
CDR3: ASSGTGTGNEQY

V: TRBV4-2
CDR3: ASSPYTGEGYT

V: TRBV10-3
CDR3: AISLAGGPYEQY

V: TRBV13
CDR3: ASSSSSRNNYGYT

V: TRBV28
CDR3: ASSLRRTGGEKLF

V: TRBV9
CDR3: ASSDGLAGGETQY

V: TRBV6-6
CDR3: ASSLGQTGNTIY

V: TRBV14
CDR3: ASSQLGGASSGNTIY

V: TRBV29-1
CDR3: SVGGDPSTGELF

V: TRBV11-2
CDR3: ASSQPWWATGVAADTQY

V: TRBV27
CDR3: ATNRTGPYYGYT

V: TRBV2
CDR3: ASSPGPTPSETQY

V: TRBV6-6
CDR3: ASSPILDISNQPQH

V: TRBV5-4
CDR3: ASSFGGPAEEQY

V: TRBV11-2
CDR3: ASSPPRDKNTEAF

V: TRBV15
CDR3: ATSRAPGGGDTQY

V: TRBV7-9
CDR3: ASSLSGYT

V: TRBV2
CDR3: ASSQGHEQY

V: TRBV6-5
CDR3: ASSPGQGARAF

V: TRBV7-3
CDR3: ASSQKTGSNQPQH

V: TRBV14
CDR3: ASSPTGGRGAQETQY

V: TRBV5-6
CDR3: ASKGAGYT

V: TRBV5-4
CDR3: ASSFGTGDEQF

V: TRBV21-1
CDR3: ASSPWTGFSNQPQH

V: TRBV6-1
CDR3: ASRDGSSYEQY

V: TRBV6-1
CDR3: ASSENRGTEAF

V: TRBV5-6
CDR3: ASRPTGVNTEAF